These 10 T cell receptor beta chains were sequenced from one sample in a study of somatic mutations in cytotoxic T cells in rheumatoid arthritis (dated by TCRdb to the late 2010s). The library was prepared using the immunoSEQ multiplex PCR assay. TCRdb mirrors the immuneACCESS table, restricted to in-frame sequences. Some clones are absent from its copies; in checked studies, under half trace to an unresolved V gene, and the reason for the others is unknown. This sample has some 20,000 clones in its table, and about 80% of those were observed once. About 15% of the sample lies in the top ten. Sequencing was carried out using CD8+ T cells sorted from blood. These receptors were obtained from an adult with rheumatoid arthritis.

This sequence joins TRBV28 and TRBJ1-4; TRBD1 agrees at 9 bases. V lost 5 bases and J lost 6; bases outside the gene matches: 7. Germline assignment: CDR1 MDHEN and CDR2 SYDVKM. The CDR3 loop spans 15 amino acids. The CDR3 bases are TGTGCCAGCAGTCGGGCCGGGACAGGGTATGAAAAACTGTTTTTT. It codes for CASSRAGTGYEKLFF.

In DNA, the CDR3 is TGTGCCAGCAGCTCCAGCTCCTACGAGCAGTACTTC. This sequence encodes CASSSSSYEQYF. The chain recombines TRBV7-9 with TRBJ2-7; D is ambiguous. The CDR3 contains 12 residues. Trimming took 4 bases from V and 0 from J, leaving 4 bases between them. CDR1 SEHNR and CDR2 FQNEAQ come from the germline V gene (reference sequence).

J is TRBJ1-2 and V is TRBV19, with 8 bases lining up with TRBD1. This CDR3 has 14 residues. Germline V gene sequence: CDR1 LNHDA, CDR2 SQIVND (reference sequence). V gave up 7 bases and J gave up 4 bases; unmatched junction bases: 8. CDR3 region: CASNQGASFYGYTF. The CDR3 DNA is TGTGCCAGTAATCAGGGGGCGTCATTCTATGGCTACACCTTC. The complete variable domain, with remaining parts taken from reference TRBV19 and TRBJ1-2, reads DGGITQSPKYLFRKEGQNVTLSCEQNLNHDAMYWYRQDPGQGLRLIYYSQIVNDFQKGDIAEGYSVSREKKESFPLTVTSAQKNPTAFYLCASNQGASFYGYTFGSGTRLTVV.

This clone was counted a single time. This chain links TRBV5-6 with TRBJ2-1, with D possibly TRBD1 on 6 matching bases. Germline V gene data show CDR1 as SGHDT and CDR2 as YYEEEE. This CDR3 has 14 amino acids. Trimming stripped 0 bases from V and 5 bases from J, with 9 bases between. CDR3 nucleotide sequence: TGTGCCAGCAGCTTGGGGGGGCCCCACAATGAGCAGTTCTTC. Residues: CASSLGGPHNEQFF. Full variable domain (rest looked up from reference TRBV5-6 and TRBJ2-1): DAGVTQSPTHLIKTRGQQVTLRCSPKSGHDTVSWYQQALGQGPQFIFQYYEEEERQRGNFPDRFSGHQFPNYSSELNVNALLLGDSALYLCASSLGGPHNEQFFGPGTRLTVL.

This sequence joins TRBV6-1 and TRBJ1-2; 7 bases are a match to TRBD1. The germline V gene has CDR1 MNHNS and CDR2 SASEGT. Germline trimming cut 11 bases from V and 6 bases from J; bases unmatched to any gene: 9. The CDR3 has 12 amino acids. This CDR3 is CAVQAGQNGYTF. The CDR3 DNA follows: TGTGCCGTCCAAGCGGGACAGAATGGCTACACCTTC.

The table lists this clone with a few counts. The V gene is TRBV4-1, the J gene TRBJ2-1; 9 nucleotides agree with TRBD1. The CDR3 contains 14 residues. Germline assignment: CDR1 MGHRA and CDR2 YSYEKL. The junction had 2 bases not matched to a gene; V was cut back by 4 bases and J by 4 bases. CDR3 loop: CASSPGQGYNEQFF. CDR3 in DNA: TGCGCCAGCAGCCCGGGACAGGGATACAATGAGCAGTTCTTC.

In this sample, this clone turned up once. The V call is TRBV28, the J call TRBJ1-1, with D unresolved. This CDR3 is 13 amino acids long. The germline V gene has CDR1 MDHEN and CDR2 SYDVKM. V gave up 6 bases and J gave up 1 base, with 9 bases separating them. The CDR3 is CASSLRWNTEAFF. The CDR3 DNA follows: TGTGCCAGCAGCCTTCGCTGGAACACTGAAGCTTTCTTT. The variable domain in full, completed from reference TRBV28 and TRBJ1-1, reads DVKVTQSSRYLVKRTGEKVFLECVQDMDHENMFWYRQDPGLGLRLIYFSYDVKMKEKGDIPEGYSVSREKKERFSLILESASTNQTSMYLCASSLRWNTEAFFGQGTRLTVV.

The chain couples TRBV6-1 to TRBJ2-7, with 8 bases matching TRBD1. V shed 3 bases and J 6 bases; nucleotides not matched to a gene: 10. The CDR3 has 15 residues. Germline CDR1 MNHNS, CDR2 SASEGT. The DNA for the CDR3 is TGTGCCAGCAGTGACCCAGGGGGCGGACGTTTCGAGCAGTACGTC. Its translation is CASSDPGGGRFEQYV.

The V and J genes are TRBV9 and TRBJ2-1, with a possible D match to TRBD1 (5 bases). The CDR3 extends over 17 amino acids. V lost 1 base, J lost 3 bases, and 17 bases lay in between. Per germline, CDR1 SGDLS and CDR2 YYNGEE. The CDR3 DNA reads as TGTGCCAGCAGCGTAAATCCCTCAGGGCGCAACTACAATGAGCAGTTCTTC. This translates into CASSVNPSGRNYNEQFF.

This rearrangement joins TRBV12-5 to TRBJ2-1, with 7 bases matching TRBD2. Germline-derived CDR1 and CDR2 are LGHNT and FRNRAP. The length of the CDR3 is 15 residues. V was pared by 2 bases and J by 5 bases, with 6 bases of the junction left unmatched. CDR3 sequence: CASGLYAGDHNEQFF. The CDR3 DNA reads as TGTGCTAGTGGTTTGTACGCGGGGGACCACAATGAGCAGTTCTTC.